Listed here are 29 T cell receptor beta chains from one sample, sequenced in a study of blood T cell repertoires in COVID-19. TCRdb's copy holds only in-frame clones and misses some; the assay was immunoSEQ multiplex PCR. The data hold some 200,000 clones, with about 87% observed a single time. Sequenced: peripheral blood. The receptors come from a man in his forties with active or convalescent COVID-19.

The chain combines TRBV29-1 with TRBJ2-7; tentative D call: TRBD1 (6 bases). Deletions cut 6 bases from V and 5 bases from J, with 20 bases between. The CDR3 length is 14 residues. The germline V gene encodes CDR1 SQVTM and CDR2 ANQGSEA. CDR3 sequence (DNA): TGCAGCGTGAAGCCCGGGACATCTCCCCACGAGCAGTACTTC. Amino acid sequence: CSVKPGTSPHEQYF.

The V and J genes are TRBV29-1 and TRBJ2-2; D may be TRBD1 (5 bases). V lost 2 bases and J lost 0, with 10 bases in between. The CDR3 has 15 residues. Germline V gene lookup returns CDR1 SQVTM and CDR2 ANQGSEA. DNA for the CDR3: TGCAGCGTTGAACCGACGGACACGAACACCGGGGAGCTGTTTTTT. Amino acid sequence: CSVEPTDTNTGELFF.

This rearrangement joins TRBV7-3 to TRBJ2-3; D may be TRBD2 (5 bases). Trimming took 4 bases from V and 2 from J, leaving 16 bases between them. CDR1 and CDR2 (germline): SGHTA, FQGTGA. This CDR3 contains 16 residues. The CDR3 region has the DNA TGTGCCAGCAGCTCCTCAGCGGTGCTGAACACAGATACGCAGTATTTT. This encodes CASSSSAVLNTDTQYF. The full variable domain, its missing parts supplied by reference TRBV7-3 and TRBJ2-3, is GAGVSQTPSNKVTEKGKYVELRCDPISGHTALYWYRQSLGQGPEFLIYFQGTGAADDSGLPNDRFFAVRPEGSVSTLKIQRTERGDSAVYLCASSSSAVLNTDTQYFGPGTRLTVL.

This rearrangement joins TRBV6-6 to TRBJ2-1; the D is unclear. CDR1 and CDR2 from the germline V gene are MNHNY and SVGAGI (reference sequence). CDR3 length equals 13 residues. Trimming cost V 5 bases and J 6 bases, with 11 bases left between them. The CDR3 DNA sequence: TGTGCCAGCAGTCGCCAAATAGCCAATGAGCAGTTCTTC. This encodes CASSRQIANEQFF.

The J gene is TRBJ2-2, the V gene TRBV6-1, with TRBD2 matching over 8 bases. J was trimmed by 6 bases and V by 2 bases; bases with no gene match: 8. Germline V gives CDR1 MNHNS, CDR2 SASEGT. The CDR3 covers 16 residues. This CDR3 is CASSEHGGAGPGELFF. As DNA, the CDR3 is TGTGCCAGCAGTGAACACGGGGGGGCCGGCCCCGGGGAGCTGTTTTTT.

CDR3 sequence reads: CAWSGLVPGELFF. In DNA, the CDR3 is TGTGCCTGGAGTGGACTAGTCCCCGGGGAGCTGTTTTTT. V gene TRBV30 combines with J gene TRBJ2-2; TRBD2 is a possible D gene (6 bases). CDR3 length: 13 amino acids. Trimming pared 1 base from V and 6 bases from J, leaving 9 bases between. Looked up from germline, CDR1 is GTSNPN and CDR2 is SVGIG (reference sequence).

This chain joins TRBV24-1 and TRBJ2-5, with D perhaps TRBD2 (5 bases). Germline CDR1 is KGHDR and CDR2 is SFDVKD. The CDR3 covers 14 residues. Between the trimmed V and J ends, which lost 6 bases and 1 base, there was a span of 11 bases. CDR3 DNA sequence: TGTGCCACCAGTAGGACTGGCAGCCAAGAGACCCAGTACTTC. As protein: CATSRTGSQETQYF.

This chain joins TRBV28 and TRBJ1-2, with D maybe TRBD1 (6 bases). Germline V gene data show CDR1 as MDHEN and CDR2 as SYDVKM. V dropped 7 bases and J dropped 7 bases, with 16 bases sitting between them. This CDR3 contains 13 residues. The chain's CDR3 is CASKVEQGSGYTF. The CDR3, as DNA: TGTGCCAGCAAGGTTGAACAGGGTAGTGGCTACACCTTC.

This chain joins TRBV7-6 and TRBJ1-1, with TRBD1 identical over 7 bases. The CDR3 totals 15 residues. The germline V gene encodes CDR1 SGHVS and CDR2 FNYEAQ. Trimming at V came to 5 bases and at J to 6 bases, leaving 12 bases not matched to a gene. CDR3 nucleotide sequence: TGTGCCAGCAGCACTATCCTGGGACAGCGCGCTGAAGCTTTCTTT. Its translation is CASSTILGQRAEAFF.

CDR3: CASSFRASWLQTQYF. The CDR3 DNA reads TGTGCCAGCAGCTTCAGGGCTAGTTGGCTGCAGACCCAGTACTTC. The rearrangement joins TRBV13 to TRBJ2-5, with D possibly matching TRBD1 (5 bases). From germline, CDR1 is PRHDT and CDR2 FYEKMQ (reference sequence). The V gene lost 3 bases and the J gene lost 6 bases, with 17 bases spanning the gap. The CDR3 covers 15 residues.

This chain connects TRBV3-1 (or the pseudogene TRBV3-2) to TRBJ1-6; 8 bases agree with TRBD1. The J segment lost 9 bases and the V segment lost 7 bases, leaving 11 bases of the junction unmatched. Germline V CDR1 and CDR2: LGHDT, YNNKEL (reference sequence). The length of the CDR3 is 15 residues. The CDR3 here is CASNTDTGGLSPLHF. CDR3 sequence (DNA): TGTGCCAGCAACACCGACACAGGGGGGCTTTCACCCCTCCACTTT.

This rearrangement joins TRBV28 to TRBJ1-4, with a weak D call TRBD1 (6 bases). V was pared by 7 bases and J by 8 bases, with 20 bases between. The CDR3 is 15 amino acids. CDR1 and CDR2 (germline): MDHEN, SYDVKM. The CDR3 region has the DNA TGTGCCAGCACCGACTATTCAGGGGTAGGGGAAAAACTGTTTTTT. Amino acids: CASTDYSGVGEKLFF.

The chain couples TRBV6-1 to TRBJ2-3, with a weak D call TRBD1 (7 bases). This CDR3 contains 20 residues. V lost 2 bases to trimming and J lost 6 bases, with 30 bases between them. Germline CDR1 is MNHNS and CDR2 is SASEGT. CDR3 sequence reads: CASSETGIHRRGDSGDTQYF. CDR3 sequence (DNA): TGTGCCAGCAGTGAAACAGGGATTCACAGGAGGGGGGACAGCGGGGATACGCAGTATTTT.

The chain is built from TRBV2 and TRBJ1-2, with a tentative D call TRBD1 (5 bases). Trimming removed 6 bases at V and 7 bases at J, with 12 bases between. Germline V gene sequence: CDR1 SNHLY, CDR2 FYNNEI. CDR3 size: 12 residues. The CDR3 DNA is TGTGCCAGCAGGAGCATCAGGGTTGGCTACACCTTC. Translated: CASRSIRVGYTF. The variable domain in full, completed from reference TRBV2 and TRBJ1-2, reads EPEVTQTPSHQVTQMGQEVILRCVPISNHLYFYWYRQILGQKVEFLVSFYNNEISEKSEIFDDQFSVERPDGSNFTLKIRSTKLEDSAMYFCASRSIRVGYTFGSGTRLTVV.

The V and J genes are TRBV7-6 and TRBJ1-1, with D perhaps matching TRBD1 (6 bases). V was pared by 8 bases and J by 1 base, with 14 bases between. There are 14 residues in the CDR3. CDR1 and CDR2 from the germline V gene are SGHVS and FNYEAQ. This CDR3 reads CASRAGAANTEAFF. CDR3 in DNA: TGTGCCAGCCGGGCAGGGGCTGCGAACACTGAAGCTTTCTTT.

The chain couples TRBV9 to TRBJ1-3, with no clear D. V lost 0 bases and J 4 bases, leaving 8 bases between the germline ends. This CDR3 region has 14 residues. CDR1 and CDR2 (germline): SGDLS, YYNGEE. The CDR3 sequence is CASSVEVVGNTIYF. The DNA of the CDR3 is TGTGCCAGCAGCGTAGAAGTAGTAGGAAACACCATATATTTT.

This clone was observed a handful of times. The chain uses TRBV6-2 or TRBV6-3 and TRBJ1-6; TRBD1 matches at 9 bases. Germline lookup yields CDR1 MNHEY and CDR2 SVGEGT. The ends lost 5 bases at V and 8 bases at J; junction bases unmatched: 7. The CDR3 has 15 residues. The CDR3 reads CASSPRGQGYSPLHF. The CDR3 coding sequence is TGTGCCAGCAGTCCCCGGGGACAGGGATATTCACCCCTCCACTTT.

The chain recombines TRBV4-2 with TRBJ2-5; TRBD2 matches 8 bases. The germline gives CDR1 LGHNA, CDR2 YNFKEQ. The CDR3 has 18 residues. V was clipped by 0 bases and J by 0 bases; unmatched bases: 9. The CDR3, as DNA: TGTGCCAGCAGCCAAGATCTTGCGGGGGGCGCATACCAAGAGACCCAGTACTTC. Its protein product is CASSQDLAGGAYQETQYF.

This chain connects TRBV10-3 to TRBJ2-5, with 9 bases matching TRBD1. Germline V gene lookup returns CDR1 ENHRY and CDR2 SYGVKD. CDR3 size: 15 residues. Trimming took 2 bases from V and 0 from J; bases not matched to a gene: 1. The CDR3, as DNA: TGTGCCATCAGTGAGCGGGACAGGGACCAAGAGACCCAGTACTTC. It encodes CAISERDRDQETQYF.

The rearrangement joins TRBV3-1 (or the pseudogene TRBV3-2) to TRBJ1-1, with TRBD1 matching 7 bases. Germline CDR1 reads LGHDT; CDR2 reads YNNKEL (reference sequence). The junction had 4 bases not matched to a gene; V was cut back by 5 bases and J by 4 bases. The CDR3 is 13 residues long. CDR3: CASSAQGSTEAFF. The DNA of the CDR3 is TGTGCCAGCAGCGCACAGGGGAGCACTGAAGCTTTCTTT.

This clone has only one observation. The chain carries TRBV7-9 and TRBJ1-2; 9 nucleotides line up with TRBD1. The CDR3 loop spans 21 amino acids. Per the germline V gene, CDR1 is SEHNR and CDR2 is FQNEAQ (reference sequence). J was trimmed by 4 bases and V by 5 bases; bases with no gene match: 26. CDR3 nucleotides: TGTGCCAGCAGCAACATCCGCTACAACAGGGGGCCTCCTAACAGCTCCTATGGCTACACCTTC. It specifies CASSNIRYNRGPPNSSYGYTF.

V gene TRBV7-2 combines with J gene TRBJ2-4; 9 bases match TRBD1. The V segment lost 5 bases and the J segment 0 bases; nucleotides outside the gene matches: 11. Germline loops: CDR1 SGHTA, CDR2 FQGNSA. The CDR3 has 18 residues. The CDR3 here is CASSPRAGTGLAKNIQYF. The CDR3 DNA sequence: TGTGCCAGCAGCCCGCGTGCCGGGACAGGGTTAGCCAAAAACATTCAGTACTTC.

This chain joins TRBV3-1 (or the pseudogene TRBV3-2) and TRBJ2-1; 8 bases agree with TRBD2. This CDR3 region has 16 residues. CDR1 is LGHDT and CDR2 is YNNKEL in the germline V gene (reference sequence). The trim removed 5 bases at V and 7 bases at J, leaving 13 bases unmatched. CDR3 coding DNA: TGTGCCAGCAGCGCCCGCGCGGGGGGCCGAGGTAATGAGCAGTTCTTC. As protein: CASSARAGGRGNEQFF.

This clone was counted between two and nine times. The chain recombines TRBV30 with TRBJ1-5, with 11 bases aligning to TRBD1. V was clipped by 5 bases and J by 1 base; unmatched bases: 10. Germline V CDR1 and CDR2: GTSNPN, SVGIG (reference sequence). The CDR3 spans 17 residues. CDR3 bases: TGTGCCTGGTCCGGGACAGGGGGTAGTGTAAGCAATCAGCCCCAGCATTTT. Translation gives CAWSGTGGSVSNQPQHF.

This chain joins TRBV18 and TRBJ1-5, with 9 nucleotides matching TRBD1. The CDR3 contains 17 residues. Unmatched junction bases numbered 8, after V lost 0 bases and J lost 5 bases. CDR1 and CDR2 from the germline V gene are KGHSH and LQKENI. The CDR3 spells CASSPPGQGKGHQPQHF. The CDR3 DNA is TGTGCCAGCTCACCACCGGGACAGGGTAAGGGCCATCAGCCCCAGCATTTT. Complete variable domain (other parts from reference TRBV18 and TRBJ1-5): NAGVMQNPRHLVRRRGQEARLRCSPMKGHSHVYWYRQLPEEGLKFMVYLQKENIIDESGMPKERFSAEFPKEGPSILRIQQVVRGDSAAYFCASSPPGQGKGHQPQHFGDGTRLSIL.

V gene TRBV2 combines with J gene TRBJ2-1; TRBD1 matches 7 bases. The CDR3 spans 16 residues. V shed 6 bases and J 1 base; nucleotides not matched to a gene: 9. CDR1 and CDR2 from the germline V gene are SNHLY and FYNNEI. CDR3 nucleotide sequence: TGTGCCAGCAGGGGAGACAGGGCGACATCCTACAATGAGCAGTTCTTC. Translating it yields CASRGDRATSYNEQFF.

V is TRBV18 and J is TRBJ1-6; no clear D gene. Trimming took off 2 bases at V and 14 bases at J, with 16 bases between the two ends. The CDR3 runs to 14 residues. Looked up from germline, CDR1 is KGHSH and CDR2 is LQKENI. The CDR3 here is CASSPSSAGDSLHF. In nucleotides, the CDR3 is TGTGCCAGCTCACCAAGCTCGGCAGGCGATTCCCTCCACTTT.

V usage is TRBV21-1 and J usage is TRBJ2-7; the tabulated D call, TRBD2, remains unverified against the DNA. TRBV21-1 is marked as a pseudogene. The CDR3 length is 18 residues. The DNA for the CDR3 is TGTGCCAGCAGCAAAGAATACCCACCTAGCGGGGGGGCCTACGAGCAGTACTTC. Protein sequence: CASSKEYPPSGGAYEQYF.

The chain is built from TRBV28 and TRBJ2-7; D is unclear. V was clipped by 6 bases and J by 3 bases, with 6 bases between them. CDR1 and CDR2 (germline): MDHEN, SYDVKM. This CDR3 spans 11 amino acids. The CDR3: CASSRSYEQYF. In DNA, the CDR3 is TGTGCCAGCAGCCGTAGCTACGAGCAGTACTTC.